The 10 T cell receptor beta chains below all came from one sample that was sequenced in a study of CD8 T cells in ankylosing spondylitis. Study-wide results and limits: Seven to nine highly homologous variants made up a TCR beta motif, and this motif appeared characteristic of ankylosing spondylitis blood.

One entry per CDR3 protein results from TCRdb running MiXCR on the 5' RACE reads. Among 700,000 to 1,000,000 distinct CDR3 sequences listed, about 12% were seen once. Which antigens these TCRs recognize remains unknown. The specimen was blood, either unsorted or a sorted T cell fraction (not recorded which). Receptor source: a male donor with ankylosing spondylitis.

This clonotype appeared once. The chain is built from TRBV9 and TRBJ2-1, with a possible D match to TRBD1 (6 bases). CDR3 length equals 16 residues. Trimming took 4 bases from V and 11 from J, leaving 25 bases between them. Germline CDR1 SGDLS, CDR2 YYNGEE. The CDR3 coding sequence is TGTGCCAGCAGCCCGCCTGGGACACCCGGTCTGAATCAGCAGTTCTTC. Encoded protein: CASSPPGTPGLNQQFF.

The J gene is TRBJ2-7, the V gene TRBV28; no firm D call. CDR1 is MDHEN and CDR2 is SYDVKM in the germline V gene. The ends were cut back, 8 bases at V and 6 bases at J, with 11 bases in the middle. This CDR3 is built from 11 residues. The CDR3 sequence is CASGISAEQYF. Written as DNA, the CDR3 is TGTGCCAGCGGAATATCGGCCGAGCAGTACTTC.

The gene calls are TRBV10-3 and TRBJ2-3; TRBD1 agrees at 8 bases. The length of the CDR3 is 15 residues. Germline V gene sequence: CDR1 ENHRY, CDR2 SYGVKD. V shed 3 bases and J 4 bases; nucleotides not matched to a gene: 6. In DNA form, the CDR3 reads TGTGCCATCAGTGATCCAGGGGGCTTATCAGATACGCAGTATTTT. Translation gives CAISDPGGLSDTQYF.

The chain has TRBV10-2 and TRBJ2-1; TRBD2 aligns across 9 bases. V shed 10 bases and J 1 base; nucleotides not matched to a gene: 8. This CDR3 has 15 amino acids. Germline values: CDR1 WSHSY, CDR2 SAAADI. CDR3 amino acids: CATNQAGGSYNEQFF. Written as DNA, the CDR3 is TGCGCCACCAATCAAGCGGGGGGATCCTACAATGAGCAGTTCTTC.

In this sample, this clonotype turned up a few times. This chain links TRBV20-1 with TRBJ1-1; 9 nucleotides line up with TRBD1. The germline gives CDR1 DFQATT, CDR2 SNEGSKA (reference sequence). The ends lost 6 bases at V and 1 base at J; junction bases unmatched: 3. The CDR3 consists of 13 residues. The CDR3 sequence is CSALGQGNTEAFF. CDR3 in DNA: TGCAGTGCATTGGGACAGGGGAACACTGAAGCTTTCTTT.

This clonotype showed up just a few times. The CDR3 region has the DNA TGTGCCAGCGCAGTTATCGGCACTGAAGCTTTCTTT. It is translated as CASAVIGTEAFF. This chain uses TRBV12-3 or TRBV12-4 with TRBJ1-1; D uncertain. V was cut by 8 bases and J by 4 bases, with 11 bases left in between. The CDR3 runs 12 residues.

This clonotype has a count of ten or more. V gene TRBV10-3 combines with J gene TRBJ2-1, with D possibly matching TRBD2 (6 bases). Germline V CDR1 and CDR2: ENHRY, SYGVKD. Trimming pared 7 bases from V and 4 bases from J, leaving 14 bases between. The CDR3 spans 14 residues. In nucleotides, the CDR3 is TGTGCCATCATGGGGACTGGCAAATACAATGAGCAGTTCTTC. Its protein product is CAIMGTGKYNEQFF.

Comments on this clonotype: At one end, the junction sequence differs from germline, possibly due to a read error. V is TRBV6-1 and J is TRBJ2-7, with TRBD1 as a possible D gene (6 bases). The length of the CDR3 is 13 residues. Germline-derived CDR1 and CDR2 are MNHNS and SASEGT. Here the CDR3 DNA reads TGTGTCAGCAGGCTACAGGGTGGGGCAGAGCAGTACTTC. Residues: CVSRLQGGAEQYF.

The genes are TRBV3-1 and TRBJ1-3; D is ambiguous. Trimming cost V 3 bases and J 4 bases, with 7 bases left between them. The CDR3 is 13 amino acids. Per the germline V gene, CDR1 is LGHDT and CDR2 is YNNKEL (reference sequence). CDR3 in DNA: TGTGCCAGCAGCCAGTTATTCGGAAACACCATATATTTT. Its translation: CASSQLFGNTIYF.

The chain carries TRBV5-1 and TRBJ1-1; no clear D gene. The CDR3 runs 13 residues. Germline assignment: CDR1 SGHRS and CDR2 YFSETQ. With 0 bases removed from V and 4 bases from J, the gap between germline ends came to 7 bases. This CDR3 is CASSLAATTEAFF. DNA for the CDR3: TGCGCCAGCAGCTTGGCCGCAACCACTGAAGCTTTCTTT.